The sequence of this T cell receptor (beta chain) was determined in a study of shared clonotypes between healthy human individuals. General study points: Even with large depth, rarefaction showed that sorted-subset sequencing was incomplete.

Genomic DNA from each subset was divided evenly over several immunoSEQ plates. For sorted subsets, about 200 ng DNA per replicate equaled 30,000 or so T cell genomes. Method: immunoSEQ multiplex PCR; TCRdb's copy keeps in-frame clones and lacks some. Of 2,500,000 or so clones listed, about 92% were seen once; the top ten hold around 0.14%. To note about this clone: The antigen remains undetermined.

With V trimmed by 7 bases and J by 9 bases, 9 bases remained unmatched. This CDR3 has 13 amino acids. The V gene's germline CDR1 is SEHNR and CDR2 FQNEAQ (reference sequence). Caucasian adults living in Nashville, Tennessee, provided all samples. The sample consisted of naive CD4+ T cells sorted from blood. Subset: CD45RA+ positively selected. The receptor's source is a man aged 18 to 29 in good health. This rearrangement joins TRBV7-9 to TRBJ2-3; 8 bases fit TRBD2. The CDR3 DNA sequence: TGTGCCAGCAACGATCCGGGACTAGGAACGCAGTATTTT. Translation: CASNDPGLGTQYF. The whole variable domain, remainder taken from reference TRBV7-9 and TRBJ2-3, is DTGVSQNPRHKITKRGQNVTFRCDPISEHNRLYWYRQTLGQGPEFLTYFQNEAQLEKSRLLSDRFSAERPKGSFSTLEIQRTEQGDSAMYLCASNDPGLGTQYFGPGTRLTVL.